This passage covers 17 T cell receptor beta chains from one sample sequenced in a study of blood T cell repertoires in COVID-19. Using immunoSEQ multiplex PCR, the repertoire was profiled, and TCRdb retains in-frame clones only, with some absent. The table lists tens of thousands of clones, 60% to 80% of them singletons, with approximately 7% in the top ten. The sequenced material came from peripheral blood. The receptors shown here come from a woman aged 60-75 years with acute or convalescent COVID-19.

This chain connects TRBV18 to TRBJ2-3, with 13 bases that match TRBD2. Germline lookup yields CDR1 KGHSH and CDR2 LQKENI. The CDR3 is 17 residues long. With V trimmed by 2 bases and J by 2 bases, 4 bases remained unmatched. The CDR3 DNA reads TGTGCCAGCTCACCAAGACTAGCGGGGGGCTACACAGATACGCAGTATTTT. This codes for CASSPRLAGGYTDTQYF.

The chain joins TRBV18 to TRBJ2-7, with D tentatively TRBD1 (6 bases). The CDR3 spans 15 residues. The germline V gene encodes CDR1 KGHSH and CDR2 LQKENI. With 2 bases removed from V and 6 bases from J, the gap between germline ends came to 17 bases. Here the CDR3 reads CASSPRTEGILEQYF. The CDR3 DNA follows: TGTGCCAGCTCACCAAGGACAGAAGGGATCCTCGAGCAGTACTTC.

The chain uses TRBV5-3 and TRBJ2-3; 8 nucleotides match TRBD2. TRBV5-3 is treated as an ORF (open reading frame) with a function not yet certain. J lost 4 bases, V lost 4 bases, and 11 bases had no gene match. CDR3 size: 16 residues. Written as DNA, the CDR3 is TGTGCCAGAAGCGTCGGACTAGCCGGGGTAGCAGATACGCAGTATTTT. It yields the protein CARSVGLAGVADTQYF.

The rearrangement links TRBV6-5 to TRBJ1-4; 7 positions match TRBD1. Germline loops: CDR1 MNHEY, CDR2 SVGAGI. The CDR3 runs to 15 residues. The ends lost 5 bases at V and 7 bases at J; junction bases unmatched: 10. The CDR3 region is CASSPGQAEGEKLFF. The CDR3 DNA follows: TGTGCCAGCAGTCCAGGACAGGCAGAGGGTGAAAAACTGTTTTTT.

This clone was seen a few times. This chain connects TRBV30 to TRBJ1-1, with D possibly being TRBD1 (6 bases). The CDR3 runs 13 residues. Trimming removed 5 bases at V and 4 bases at J, with 14 bases between. CDR1 and CDR2 from the germline V gene are GTSNPN and SVGIG (reference sequence). CDR3 sequence (DNA): TGTGCCTGGCAATACAGGGTGGGCACTGAAGCTTTCTTT. It codes for CAWQYRVGTEAFF.

The chain recombines TRBV29-1 with TRBJ2-5; TRBD2 agrees at 7 bases. The CDR3 loop spans 14 amino acids. V trimming: 4 bases; J trimming: 1 base; junction bases outside the gene matches: 6. Per germline, CDR1 SQVTM and CDR2 ANQGSEA. In DNA form, the CDR3 reads TGCAGCGTTGGCGGGGGAAGCGGCCAAGAGACCCAGTACTTC. It is translated as CSVGGGSGQETQYF.

The chain has TRBV10-2 and TRBJ2-7; D perhaps matches TRBD2 (5 bases). V was cut by 2 bases and J by 6 bases, with 14 bases left in between. The CDR3 has 14 residues. Germline loops: CDR1 WSHSY, CDR2 SAAADI. The CDR3 sequence: CASSEGRAAGEQYF. For the CDR3, the DNA is TGCGCCAGCAGTGAGGGTCGAGCGGCTGGCGAGCAGTACTTC.

This clone was found once. The gene calls are TRBV5-1 and TRBJ1-1; 10 bases match TRBD1. CDR1 SGHRS and CDR2 YFSETQ come from the germline V gene. V shed 4 bases and J 5 bases; nucleotides not matched to a gene: 5. This CDR3 has 14 amino acids. Written as DNA, the CDR3 is TGCGCCAGCAGCCGGACAGGGGGAGCGACTGAAGCTTTCTTT. Protein sequence: CASSRTGGATEAFF.

V usage is TRBV5-1 and J usage is TRBJ2-3, with D maybe TRBD1 (6 bases). This CDR3 spans 16 amino acids. CDR1 and CDR2 (germline): SGHRS, YFSETQ. V shed 4 bases and J shed 6 bases, with 21 bases lying between them. The CDR3 is CASSPSGTLTVDTQYF. The CDR3, as DNA: TGCGCCAGCAGCCCCTCCGGGACACTGACGGTCGATACGCAGTATTTT.

The gene calls are TRBV7-9 and TRBJ1-2, with 9 bases fitting TRBD1. Germline-derived CDR1 and CDR2 are SEHNR and FQNEAQ (reference sequence). The J segment lost 4 bases and the V segment lost 4 bases, leaving 4 bases of the junction unmatched. The CDR3 is made up of 14 amino acids. The CDR3 here is CASSSGQGLYGYTF. CDR3 sequence (DNA): TGTGCCAGCAGCTCAGGACAGGGGCTCTATGGCTACACCTTC.

This sequence joins TRBV10-3 and TRBJ1-3; the D gene is possibly TRBD1 (6 bases). The CDR3 consists of 19 residues. Germline loops: CDR1 ENHRY, CDR2 SYGVKD. V was cut by 6 bases and J by 0 bases, with 24 bases left in between. CDR3 amino acids: CAISPDSSVGGYSGNTIYF. CDR3 in DNA: TGTGCCATCAGCCCGGACAGCAGCGTAGGTGGATACTCTGGAAACACCATATATTTT.

The chain recombines TRBV5-1 with TRBJ1-1; D is undetermined. The V and J ends lost 4 bases and 0 bases respectively, with 10 bases between them. CDR3 length: 14 residues. Germline CDR1 SGHRS, CDR2 YFSETQ. The CDR3 spells CASSAQSMNTEAFF. CDR3 bases: TGCGCCAGCAGCGCACAGAGCATGAACACTGAAGCTTTCTTT.

CDR3 in amino acids: CASSSSSGGPSYNEQFF. CDR3 DNA: TGTGCCAGCAGCTCGTCGAGCGGGGGGCCCTCCTACAATGAGCAGTTCTTC. The genes are TRBV11-2 and TRBJ2-1; 9 bases are shared with TRBD2. J lost 0 bases, V lost 4 bases, and 7 bases had no gene match. The CDR3 runs 17 residues. Germline CDR1 and CDR2: SGHAT and FQNNGV.

J is TRBJ1-6 and V is TRBV30; no reliable D call. V shed 1 base and J shed 6 bases, with 13 bases lying between them. Germline V gene sequence: CDR1 GTSNPN, CDR2 SVGIG (reference sequence). The CDR3 runs 15 residues. The CDR3 here is CAWSGPSRPNSPLHF. As DNA, the CDR3 is TGTGCCTGGAGTGGCCCCAGCAGGCCTAATTCACCCCTCCACTTT.

The rearrangement joins TRBV9 to TRBJ2-5; D is unresolved. Germline V CDR1 and CDR2: SGDLS, YYNGEE. The ends were cut back, 3 bases at V and 7 bases at J, with 16 bases in the middle. The CDR3 runs to 14 residues. The CDR3 is CASSAERPGGTQYF. The CDR3 region has the DNA TGTGCCAGCAGCGCCGAACGACCGGGTGGGACCCAGTACTTC.

The chain carries TRBV6-1 and TRBJ1-5; D not certain. This CDR3 spans 13 amino acids. Trimming pared 3 bases from V and 3 bases from J, leaving 6 bases between. The germline CDR1 and CDR2 sequences are MNHNS and SASEGT. The CDR3 region has the DNA TGTGCCAGCAGTGACAGAACCAATCAGCCCCAGCATTTT. It yields the protein CASSDRTNQPQHF.

The chain uses TRBV10-3 and TRBJ2-1, with 14 bases fitting TRBD2. The CDR3 sequence is 17 residues long. V lost 10 bases, J lost 0 bases, and 8 bases stayed unmatched. From germline, CDR1 is ENHRY and CDR2 SYGVKD. CDR3 protein: CASGTSGGQSSYNEQFF. The CDR3, as DNA: TGTGCCAGCGGGACTAGCGGGGGCCAGAGCTCCTACAATGAGCAGTTCTTC.